This passage covers 28 T cell receptor beta chains from one sample sequenced in a study of control samples from healthy donors and cancer patients. Using immunoSEQ multiplex PCR, the repertoire was profiled, and TCRdb retains in-frame clones only, with some absent. This listing includes about 190,000 clones. The specimen sequenced was blood. These receptors came from a woman under 40 in good health.

The V gene is TRBV2, the J gene TRBJ2-7; perhaps TRBD1 as D (5 bases). This CDR3 has 14 amino acids. Germline assignment: CDR1 SNHLY and CDR2 FYNNEI. V was shortened by 6 bases and J by 2 bases, with 14 bases between the two germline ends. As DNA, the CDR3 is TGTGCCAGCAGGGGTGACAGCCTTGCCTACGAGCAGTACTTC. Translated, it gives CASRGDSLAYEQYF.

This chain links TRBV6-4 with TRBJ1-1, with a possible D match to TRBD1 (5 bases). The germline CDR1 and CDR2 sequences are MRHNA and SNTAGT. The CDR3 is made up of 14 amino acids. Trimming stripped 2 bases from V and 5 bases from J, with 12 bases between. The CDR3 nucleotides read TGTGCCAGCAGTGACAGCGGGGGTTCTACTGAAGCTTTCTTT. Amino acid sequence: CASSDSGGSTEAFF.

The V and J genes are TRBV19 and TRBJ1-1; TRBD1 matches at 9 bases. V shed 1 base, J shed 4 bases, and the junction held 10 bases outside the gene matches. CDR3 length: 17 amino acids. Germline-derived CDR1 and CDR2 are LNHDA and SQIVND (reference sequence). For the CDR3, the DNA is TGTGCCAGTAGTATAGGAAGAAACAGGGGGCGACCCACTGAAGCTTTCTTT. This gives the protein CASSIGRNRGRPTEAFF.

The J gene is TRBJ1-2, the V gene TRBV7-9; tentative D call: TRBD1 (6 bases). There are 13 residues in the CDR3. Germline V CDR1 and CDR2: SEHNR, FQNEAQ (reference sequence). V was pared by 10 bases and J by 1 base, with 13 bases between. Written as DNA, the CDR3 is TGTGCCACCGCCGACAGGAATAACTATGGCTACACCTTC. Residues: CATADRNNYGYTF.

J is TRBJ2-7 and V is TRBV29-1, with 8 bases aligning to TRBD1. V trimming: 1 base; J trimming: 1 base; junction bases outside the gene matches: 3. CDR1 is SQVTM and CDR2 is ANQGSEA in the germline V gene. CDR3 length: 14 amino acids. CDR3 protein: CSVEGTGRSYEQYF. The CDR3 DNA is TGCAGCGTTGAAGGGACAGGGAGGTCCTACGAGCAGTACTTC.

V is TRBV3-1 (or the pseudogene TRBV3-2) and J is TRBJ1-6; 10 positions agree with TRBD1. Germline CDR1 is LGHDT and CDR2 is YNNKEL (reference sequence). Trimming at V came to 1 base and at J to 10 bases, leaving 4 bases not matched to a gene. The CDR3 runs to 15 residues. The CDR3 protein is CASSQGGTGASPLHF. The CDR3 DNA reads as TGTGCCAGCAGCCAAGGAGGGACAGGGGCCTCACCCCTCCACTTT.

The V gene is TRBV5-1, the J gene TRBJ1-4; D not certain. The CDR3 contains 15 residues. The V end was cut by 5 bases, the J end by 4 bases, with 15 bases between. CDR1 is SGHRS and CDR2 is YFSETQ in the germline V gene. The CDR3 region has the DNA TGCGCCAGCAGAAGCAATGGAGGTGATAATGAAAAACTGTTTTTT. Translating it yields CASRSNGGDNEKLFF. The full variable domain, rest sourced from reference TRBV5-1 and TRBJ1-4, is KAGVTQTPRYLIKTRGQQVTLSCSPISGHRSVSWYQQTPGQGLQFLFEYFSETQRNKGNFPGRFSGRQFSNSRSEMNVSTLELGDSALYLCASRSNGGDNEKLFFGSGTQLSVL.

V and J are TRBV6-2 or TRBV6-3 and TRBJ1-5; D is unclear. Between the trimmed V and J ends, which lost 2 bases and 4 bases, there was a span of 12 bases. Germline-derived CDR1 and CDR2 are MNHEY and SVGEGT. There are 15 residues in the CDR3. This CDR3 reads CASSYGNTANQPQHF. For the CDR3, the DNA is TGTGCCAGCAGTTACGGGAATACAGCTAATCAGCCCCAGCATTTT.

Of note for this clone: The junction differs from germline at one of its ends, possibly a read error. V usage is TRBV7-7 and J usage is TRBJ1-6; D remains unclear. This CDR3 is 16 amino acids long. Looked up from germline, CDR1 is SSHAT and CDR2 is FNYEAQ (reference sequence). CDR3 in amino acids: CASSQMGSSYNSPLHF. The CDR3 nucleotides are TGTGCTAGCAGCCAGATGGGGAGCTCCTATAATTCACCCCTCCACTTT.

J is TRBJ1-1 and V is TRBV10-3; D is ambiguous. The CDR3 has 15 amino acids. Germline V gene lookup returns CDR1 ENHRY and CDR2 SYGVKD. Trimming pared 0 bases from V and 7 bases from J, leaving 15 bases between. CDR3: CAISESRGPINEAFF. In DNA form, the CDR3 reads TGTGCCATCAGTGAGTCCCGAGGCCCGATCAATGAAGCTTTCTTT.

V usage is TRBV5-8 and J usage is TRBJ2-1; 7 nucleotides agree with TRBD1. In germline, CDR1 is SGHTS, CDR2 YDEGEE. The CDR3 consists of 14 residues. The V segment lost 5 bases and the J segment 10 bases; nucleotides outside the gene matches: 12. CDR3 sequence: CASRLYGTVTEQFF. The CDR3 region has the DNA TGTGCCAGCAGGTTGTATGGGACAGTAACGGAGCAGTTCTTC.

Concerning this clone itself: The germline gene is not matched at one end of the junction; a read error may be the cause. The chain is built from TRBV7-7 and TRBJ2-1; 8 bases fit TRBD1. Germline V gene sequence: CDR1 SSHAT, CDR2 FNYEAQ (reference sequence). The CDR3 has 15 residues. The CDR3 loop reads CASSLSGTGNNEQFF. The DNA for the CDR3 is TGTGCTAGCAGCTTATCCGGGACAGGTAACAATGAGCAGTTCTTC.

The rearrangement joins TRBV10-3 to TRBJ2-3, with 9 positions matching TRBD2. Germline V gene lookup returns CDR1 ENHRY and CDR2 SYGVKD. This CDR3 has 18 residues. V lost 10 bases and J lost 3; bases outside the gene matches: 20. CDR3 region: CATKIGRGGRLYTDTQYF. CDR3 in DNA: TGTGCCACGAAGATTGGGCGGGGGGGCCGTCTTTATACAGATACGCAGTATTTT.

The chain has TRBV4-2 and TRBJ2-3; perhaps TRBD2 as D (6 bases). Germline CDR1 LGHNA, CDR2 YNFKEQ. The V end was cut by 0 bases, the J end by 3 bases, with 13 bases between. The CDR3 spans 16 residues. The CDR3 spells CASSQDPGLATDTQYF. The CDR3 nucleotides read TGTGCCAGCAGCCAAGATCCGGGGCTAGCGACAGATACGCAGTATTTT.

V is TRBV5-1 and J is TRBJ2-5, with a possible D match to TRBD2 (6 bases). V lost 1 base and J 2 bases, leaving 9 bases between the germline ends. Germline V gene lookup returns CDR1 SGHRS and CDR2 YFSETQ. The CDR3 extends over 14 amino acids. Written as DNA, the CDR3 is TGCGCCAGCAGCTTGCTGAGCGGGCAAGAGACCCAGTACTTC. This sequence encodes CASSLLSGQETQYF. The entire variable domain, with the rest obtained from reference TRBV5-1 and TRBJ2-5, is as follows: KAGVTQTPRYLIKTRGQQVTLSCSPISGHRSVSWYQQTPGQGLQFLFEYFSETQRNKGNFPGRFSGRQFSNSRSEMNVSTLELGDSALYLCASSLLSGQETQYFGPGTRLLVL.

The CDR3 is CASRAGERTGELFF. The CDR3 nucleotides are TGTGCCAGCAGGGCAGGGGAGAGGACCGGGGAGCTGTTTTTT. The chain couples TRBV9 to TRBJ2-2; a possible D gene is TRBD1 (6 bases). This CDR3 region has 14 residues. Trimming took off 5 bases at V and 5 bases at J, with 13 bases between the two ends. CDR1 is SGDLS, CDR2 YYNGEE, per germline.

The chain joins TRBV4-1 to TRBJ2-2; D unresolved. The CDR3 sequence is 13 residues long. Germline CDR1 reads MGHRA; CDR2 reads YSYEKL. Trimming left V 4 bases short and J 7 bases short, with 10 bases between. The CDR3 DNA sequence: TGCGCCAGCAGCCGAAGAGTGGACGGGGAGCTGTTTTTT. It encodes CASSRRVDGELFF.

V is TRBV3-1 (or the pseudogene TRBV3-2) and J is TRBJ1-5, with 8 bases aligning to TRBD1. This CDR3 is built from 18 residues. Trimming removed 4 bases from V and 1 base from J; junction bases left unmatched: 12. Germline V lookup: CDR1 LGHDT, CDR2 YNNKEL (reference sequence). The CDR3 region has the DNA TGTGCCAGCAGCCCGCCTTCTCCGGGACAGGTCAGCAATCAGCCCCAGCATTTT. Residues: CASSPPSPGQVSNQPQHF.

The V call is TRBV5-1, the J call TRBJ2-1; TRBD2 agrees at 12 bases. The junction had 5 bases not matched to a gene; V was cut back by 4 bases and J by 6 bases. The germline gives CDR1 SGHRS, CDR2 YFSETQ. The CDR3 contains 15 residues. CDR3 nucleotide sequence: TGCGCCAGCAGCCCCCTAGCGGGGGGGTCCAATGAGCAGTTCTTC. Its protein product is CASSPLAGGSNEQFF.

The chain is built from TRBV3-1 (or the pseudogene TRBV3-2) and TRBJ2-7; 11 bases are a match to TRBD2. V trimming: 0 bases; J trimming: 2 bases; junction bases outside the gene matches: 9. The V gene's germline CDR1 is LGHDT and CDR2 YNNKEL (reference sequence). This CDR3 is 18 amino acids long. The CDR3 DNA follows: TGTGCCAGCAGCCAAGATTACCAGCGACTAGCGGGGACCTACGAGCAGTACTTC. Protein product: CASSQDYQRLAGTYEQYF.

The chain employs TRBV3-1 (or the pseudogene TRBV3-2) and TRBJ1-3; D call uncertain. This CDR3 region has 17 residues. The germline V gene encodes CDR1 LGHDT and CDR2 YNNKEL (reference sequence). Between the trimmed V and J ends, which lost 1 base and 0 bases, there was a span of 13 bases. The CDR3 spells CASSQGFERLSGNTIYF. CDR3 DNA sequence: TGTGCCAGCAGCCAAGGGTTTGAACGGCTCTCTGGAAACACCATATATTTT.

The gene calls are TRBV7-2 and TRBJ1-3; D is perhaps TRBD1 (5 bases). The CDR3 consists of 15 residues. Per the germline V gene, CDR1 is SGHTA and CDR2 is FQGNSA. Deletions cut 4 bases from V and 1 base from J, with 11 bases between. The CDR3: CASSSGGFSGNTIYF. CDR3 nucleotides: TGTGCCAGCAGCTCCGGGGGGTTTTCTGGAAACACCATATATTTT.

The gene calls are TRBV18 and TRBJ1-5; no clear D. Trimming cost V 5 bases and J 7 bases, with 21 bases left between them. Germline CDR1 and CDR2: KGHSH and LQKENI. The CDR3 sequence is 16 residues long. CDR3 in amino acids: CASSTQLVTGNQPQHF. In nucleotides, the CDR3 is TGTGCCAGCTCAACGCAGTTGGTCACGGGAAACCAGCCCCAGCATTTT.

The rearrangement joins TRBV24-1 to TRBJ2-2; perhaps TRBD2 as D (6 bases). Looked up from germline, CDR1 is KGHDR and CDR2 is SFDVKD. Trimming took off 8 bases at V and 5 bases at J, with 11 bases between the two ends. The CDR3 length is 13 residues. As DNA, the CDR3 is TGTGCCACCACCGGGGGTAGGACCGGGGAGCTGTTTTTT. Its protein is CATTGGRTGELFF.

The rearrangement uses TRBV28 and TRBJ1-1; D gene ambiguous. V was trimmed by 1 base and J by 2 bases, leaving 8 bases between them. CDR3 length: 14 residues. Germline V CDR1 and CDR2: MDHEN, SYDVKM. The CDR3 DNA sequence: TGTGCCAGCAGTTTATTGGCAGAAAACACTGAAGCTTTCTTT. Its protein product is CASSLLAENTEAFF.

The chain joins TRBV7-9 to TRBJ2-5, with 9 bases fitting TRBD1. The CDR3 runs 15 residues. The V gene end was trimmed by 0 bases and the J gene end by 6 bases; junction bases not matched to a gene: 5. Germline lookup yields CDR1 SEHNR and CDR2 FQNEAQ (reference sequence). DNA for the CDR3: TGTGCCAGCAGCTTAGCCGGGACAGGGTCGCAGACCCAGTACTTC. It specifies CASSLAGTGSQTQYF.

The chain combines TRBV27 with TRBJ1-4; D is unclear. Per germline, CDR1 MNHEY and CDR2 SMNVEV (reference sequence). Trimming took 5 bases from V and 5 from J, leaving 9 bases between them. This CDR3 has 13 amino acids. The chain's CDR3 is CASSPYENEKLFF. The CDR3 DNA follows: TGTGCCAGCAGTCCCTACGAGAATGAAAAACTGTTTTTT. The complete variable domain, with remaining parts taken from reference TRBV27 and TRBJ1-4, reads EAQVTQNPRYLITVTGKKLTVTCSQNMNHEYMSWYRQDPGLGLRQIYYSMNVEVTDKGDVPEGYKVSRKEKRNFPLILESPSPNQTSLYFCASSPYENEKLFFGSGTQLSVL.

The chain links TRBV7-6 to TRBJ2-3; TRBD1 aligns across 9 bases. The germline V gene has CDR1 SGHVS and CDR2 FNYEAQ. This CDR3 is built from 17 residues. The junction had 10 bases not matched to a gene; V was cut back by 4 bases and J by 2 bases. CDR3 nucleotide sequence: TGTGCCAGCAGCTCCAGAATACAGGGGGCGGACACAGATACGCAGTATTTT. Protein product: CASSSRIQGADTDTQYF.